The rows below give T cell receptor beta chains drawn from one sample of a study of CD8 T cells in ankylosing spondylitis. TCRdb reprocessed the 5' RACE reads with MiXCR, giving one entry per CDR3 protein. This table has roughly 440,000 distinct CDR3 sequences, approximately 17% appearing once. Sequencing used blood, either unsorted or a sorted T cell fraction (not recorded which). The source is a male donor with ankylosing spondylitis. CDR3s include the opening cysteine and the closing phenylalanine or tryptophan. Each record gives: CDR3 length, clone size, V gene, J gene, D gene, CDR3 protein, CDR3 DNA. The D gene is left open where the match is weak. Some rows mark clone size as missing; the rest say once, few, many or name a class of expanded clone.

>14|-|TRBV27|TRBJ2-7|-
CASSRGEGNYEQYF
TGTGCCAGCAGTCGGGGTGAGGGAAACTACGAGCAGTACTTC
>14|-|TRBV6-1|TRBJ1-5|-
CASSVFRGVQPQHF
TGTGCCAGCAGTGTGTTCAGGGGAGTTCAGCCCCAGCATTTT
>14|few|TRBV13|TRBJ2-3|-
CATTGEPSTDTQYF
TGTGCCACCACCGGTGAGCCATCCACAGATACGCAGTATTTT
>11|few|TRBV29-1|TRBJ1-3|-
CSVLTRGTIYF
TGCAGCGTTCTTACTCGGGGGACCATATATTTT
>15|many|TRBV4-1|TRBJ2-1|TRBD2
CASSQARVAGNEQFF
TGCGCCAGCAGCCAAGCCAGAGTAGCGGGGAATGAGCAGTTCTTC
>17|-|TRBV6-2/TRBV6-3|TRBJ1-5|-
CASSPRGRNLGNQPQHF
TGTGCCAGCAGCCCTCGGGGAAGGAACCTGGGCAATCAGCCCCAGCATTTT
>15|-|TRBV2|TRBJ2-4|-
CASSYPGTLKNIQYF
TGTGCCAGCAGTTACCCCGGGACTCTCAAAAACATTCAGTACTTC
>12|many|TRBV29-1|TRBJ2-1|-
CSVPLLLEEQFF
TGCAGCGTTCCGTTATTGTTAGAGGAGCAGTTCTTC
>14|few|TRBV20-1|TRBJ2-3|-
CSAHRLRREDTQYF
TGCAGTGCTCACCGACTCAGACGAGAGGATACGCAGTATTTT
>13|-|TRBV6-1|TRBJ1-3|-
CASRRSGGNTIYF
TGTGCCAGCAGGCGGAGCGGAGGAAACACCATATATTTT
>13|many|TRBV29-1|TRBJ1-1|-
CSVELIGVTEAFF
TGCAGCGTTGAATTAATAGGGGTCACTGAAGCTTTCTTT
>13|many|TRBV12-3/TRBV12-4|TRBJ1-1|-
CASTLRGGTEAFF
TGTGCCAGCACCCTGAGGGGGGGCACTGAAGCTTTCTTT
>15|-|TRBV7-2|TRBJ2-6|-
CASSPGSAGANVLTF
TGTGCCAGCAGCCCAGGGTCCGCTGGGGCCAACGTCCTGACTTTC
>16|-|TRBV5-5|TRBJ1-1|-
CASSLVSRPMNTEAFF
TGTGCCAGCAGCTTGGTGAGCAGGCCCATGAACACTGAAGCTTTCTTT
>14|few|TRBV6-1|TRBJ1-6|-
CASSATGLGSPLHF
TGTGCCAGCAGCGCAACAGGGTTAGGATCACCCCTCCACTTT
>17|few|TRBV15|TRBJ2-3|-
CATSRPLGGGTPDTQYF
TGTGCCACCAGCAGGCCCCTTGGGGGAGGTACCCCAGATACGCAGTATTTT
>12|few|TRBV5-1|TRBJ1-2|-
CASSPGDFGYTF
TGCGCCAGCAGCCCCGGGGACTTCGGCTACACCTTC
>15|-|TRBV6-1|TRBJ2-3|TRBD2
CASSRTSVSTDTQYF
TGTGCCAGCAGCCGTACTAGCGTTAGCACAGATACGCAGTATTTT
>11|few|TRBV15|TRBJ2-7|-
CATSRGGEQYF
TGTGCCACCAGCAGAGGGGGGGAGCAGTACTTC
>13|-|TRBV3-1|TRBJ2-7|-
CASSQSLDLKQYF
TGTGCCAGCAGCCAAAGCCTAGATCTCAAGCAGTACTTC
>17|many|TRBV4-1|TRBJ2-1|-
CASSQDRNRATYNEQFF
TGCGCCAGCAGCCAAGATCGGAACAGGGCAACCTACAATGAGCAGTTCTTC
>16|few|TRBV9|TRBJ1-1|TRBD1
CASSDNRGSLGTEAFF
TGTGCCAGCAGCGATAACAGGGGCTCCCTGGGCACTGAAGCTTTCTTT
>14|-|TRBV7-2|TRBJ2-5|-
CASSPTGRKRTQYF
TGTGCCAGCAGCCCCACAGGGAGAAAGCGGACCCAGTACTTC
>15|-|TRBV5-1|TRBJ1-1|TRBD1
CASRPPTGLNTEAFF
TGCGCCAGCAGACCACCGACAGGGCTGAACACTGAAGCTTTCTTT
>17|-|TRBV7-8|TRBJ1-1|TRBD1
CASSLKAGGTGRGKAFF
TGTGCCAGCAGCTTAAAGGCGGGGGGGACAGGGAGGGGGAAAGCTTTCTTT
>16|-|TRBV4-1|TRBJ2-3|-
CASSPRGAVSTDTQYF
TGCGCCAGCAGCCCGAGGGGGGCGGTTAGCACAGATACGCAGTATTTT
>15|few|TRBV6-1|TRBJ1-2|TRBD1
CASSERLGGQAGYTF
TGTGCCAGCAGTGAACGCCTTGGGGGACAGGCTGGCTACACCTTC
>14|few|TRBV5-1|TRBJ2-7|-
CASSTSPGSYEQYF
TGCGCCAGCAGCACCTCCCCGGGGAGCTACGAGCAGTACTTC
>15|-|TRBV7-9|TRBJ2-2|-
CASSLRGLDTGELFF
TGTGCCAGCAGCTTAAGGGGATTAGACACCGGGGAGCTGTTTTTT
>13|many|TRBV10-3|TRBJ1-1|-
CAIAGQLDTEAFF
TGTGCCATCGCAGGACAGTTGGACACTGAAGCTTTCTTT
>15|many|TRBV4-1|TRBJ1-6|-
CASSQGSNYNSPLHF
TGCGCCAGCAGCCAAGGCAGTAACTATAATTCACCCCTCCACTTT
>15|-|TRBV6-1|TRBJ1-3|-
CASRSPGGSGNTIYF
TGTGCCAGCAGGTCCCCGGGGGGCTCTGGAAACACCATATATTTT
>13|-|TRBV14|TRBJ1-2|-
CASSQGGGWGYTF
TGTGCCAGCAGCCAAGGCGGGGGTTGGGGCTACACCTTC
>13|many|TRBV27|TRBJ2-2|-
CASSLDSTGELFF
TGTGCCAGCAGTTTAGACAGTACCGGGGAGCTGTTTTTT
>14|few|TRBV3-1|TRBJ1-1|-
CASSPANMNTEAFF
TGTGCCAGCAGCCCTGCCAACATGAACACTGAAGCTTTCTTT
>10|-|TRBV4-2|TRBJ1-2|-
CAALPYGYTF
TGTGCCGCCCTTCCCTATGGCTACACCTTC
>18|few|TRBV21-1|TRBJ2-4|-
CASSNPTGDRWAKNIQYF
TGTGCCAGCAGCAACCCGACAGGGGATCGTTGGGCCAAAAACATTCAGTACTTC
>15|-|TRBV5-5|TRBJ1-1|TRBD1
CASSLMTGYGTEAFF
TGTGCCAGCAGCTTGATGACAGGGTATGGCACTGAAGCTTTCTTT
>13|-|TRBV29-1|TRBJ1-1|TRBD1
CSARQGFYTEAFF
TGCAGCGCGAGACAGGGTTTTTACACTGAAGCTTTCTTT
>14|-|TRBV12-3/TRBV12-4|TRBJ2-1|TRBD2
CASRPLAGDNEQFF
TGTGCCAGCAGACCGCTAGCGGGGGACAATGAGCAGTTCTTC
>16|-|TRBV20-1|TRBJ2-2|-
CSARDLVGPRTGELFF
TGCAGTGCTAGAGATCTTGTCGGACCCCGCACCGGGGAGCTGTTTTTT
>14|few|TRBV11-2|TRBJ1-1|-
CASSLGARNTEAFF
TGTGCCAGCAGCTTAGGGGCCAGGAACACTGAAGCTTTCTTT
>18|-|TRBV11-2|TRBJ2-5|TRBD2
CASSQRGTSGGLAETQYF
TGTGCCAGCAGCCAAAGGGGGACTAGCGGGGGGTTGGCGGAGACCCAGTACTTC
>14|many|TRBV5-5|TRBJ2-7|-
CASSLGQVSAEQYF
TGTGCCAGCAGCTTGGGACAGGTATCGGCCGAGCAGTACTTC
>16|few|TRBV20-1|TRBJ1-1|-
CSASPRGGGRGTEAFF
TGCAGTGCTAGCCCAAGGGGCGGAGGACGAGGCACTGAAGCTTTCTTT
>14|few|TRBV20-1|TRBJ2-1|-
CSASRESSYNEQFF
TGCAGTGCTTCCAGGGAAAGCTCCTACAATGAGCAGTTCTTC
>13|many|TRBV4-3|TRBJ2-7|-
CASSQEASYEQYF
TGCGCCAGCAGCCAAGAAGCTAGCTACGAGCAGTACTTC
>15|few|TRBV6-2/TRBV6-3|TRBJ2-1|TRBD2
CASSYGASGTNEQFF
TGTGCCAGCAGTTACGGGGCTAGCGGGACCAATGAGCAGTTCTTC
>13|few|TRBV7-6|TRBJ2-7|TRBD1
CASSRDRLNEQYF
TGTGCCAGCAGCCGGGACAGATTGAACGAGCAGTACTTC
>12|few|TRBV5-1|TRBJ2-5|-
CASGGYAETQYF
TGCGCCAGTGGAGGGTACGCGGAGACCCAGTACTTC
>13|many|TRBV28|TRBJ2-5|-
CASTRGFQETQYF
TGTGCCAGCACCCGGGGGTTTCAAGAGACCCAGTACTTC
>15|-|TRBV6-1|TRBJ1-6|-
CASSQSREVASPLHF
TGTGCCAGCAGTCAAAGCAGGGAGGTCGCTTCACCCCTCCACTTT
>15|many|TRBV15|TRBJ2-7|TRBD1
CATSRDPGQAYEQYF
TGTGCCACCAGCAGAGATCCGGGACAGGCCTACGAGCAGTACTTC
>16|few|TRBV20-1|TRBJ2-1|TRBD2
CSARTRDGGGSYEQFF
TGCAGTGCGCGAACCCGAGATGGCGGGGGGTCATATGAGCAGTTCTTC
>13|many|TRBV20-1|TRBJ2-1|-
CSANPPVTNEQFF
TGCAGTGCTAATCCCCCGGTAACCAATGAGCAGTTCTTC
>16|few|TRBV20-1|TRBJ2-1|TRBD2
CSARPVRLAQYNEQFF
TGCAGTGCTAGACCCGTTAGACTAGCGCAATACAATGAGCAGTTCTTC
>13|-|TRBV6-6|TRBJ1-1|-
CASRAVSGTEAFF
TGTGCCAGCAGAGCCGTTTCCGGCACTGAAGCTTTCTTT
>14|-|TRBV6-2/TRBV6-3|TRBJ1-6|TRBD1
CASRQTGGNSPLHF
TGTGCCAGCAGGCAGACAGGGGGCAATTCACCCCTCCACTTT
>15|few|TRBV20-1|TRBJ2-3|TRBD2
CSARETSGNADTQYF
TGCAGTGCTAGAGAGACTAGCGGGAATGCAGATACGCAGTATTTT
>19|-|TRBV11-1|TRBJ1-2|TRBD1
CASRPLQGDRGPSNYGYTF
TGTGCCAGCAGACCACTCCAAGGGGACAGGGGTCCCTCTAACTATGGCTACACCTTC